This T cell receptor beta chain appears in the sequencing data of a study of cytomegalovirus exposure and HLA in healthy donors (dated by TCRdb to the late 2010s). As for the study more broadly: According to an earlier analysis of around 600 of the donors, some 180 million T cells yielded roughly 110 million unique TCR beta sequences and 276 Gb of sequence data. Across some 400 genotyped donors of the cohort, an average of approximately 240,000 unique TCR beta nucleotide sequences per donor were sequenced, and 15% to 20% of those sequences were non-productive. Four to six DR-DQ haplotypes were handled as single units for association and clustering, since linkage in the cohort was strong. Every repertoire in the discovery cohort had been generated on one and the same sequencing platform. An earlier analysis of some 600 of the donors applied high-throughput TCR beta sequencing to assess whether each TCR beta V gene segment acted as functional or pseudogenic. About 320 gigabases of sequencing data and approximately 85 million unique TCR sequences were included in an early release covering over 600 HLA-typed donors. Both class I and class II loci were covered by HLA typing, at four-digit resolution. A later analysis re-analyzed previously published TCR beta repertoires from approximately 670 donors and added high-resolution HLA genotyping to study TCR occurrence patterns. Of the roughly 410 genotyped donors, less than 90% were placed in the genetic ancestry cluster associated with self-reported Caucasian donors. Rather than drawing on any new phenotypic data, the later analysis identified candidate immune exposures from TCR beta sequences and the way those sequences occurred across donors. The study profiled the T cell repertoires of some 610 subjects by immunosequencing and related them to cytomegalovirus serostatus. To predict cytomegalovirus infection status, the study combined high-throughput TCR immunosequencing, statistical association of individual TCRs with disease status, and machine learning. Besides the first cohort of roughly 700 subjects, a separate validation cohort made up of over a hundred different subjects was used. The aim of the study was to test whether cataloging public T cell receptors could identify signatures of past pathogen exposure. In a later genetic analysis, genome-wide SNP genotypes for 398 of the 666 donors were used, and that subset was treated as a discovery cohort. Typing coverage differed by locus: A, B, C, DRB1 and DQB1 were typed in roughly 620-630 donors, DQA1 in 500 to 550, DPA1 in around 580, and DPB1 in around 440. Alongside the repertoire data, information on donor age, sex, ethnicity and CMV serostatus was compiled.

Library preparation employed the immunoSEQ multiplex PCR assay. A mixture of 60 forward primers for TCR Vbeta segments and 13 reverse primers for TCR Jbeta segments was used in the multiplex PCR. The CDR3 region of rearranged TCR beta genes was amplified from genomic DNA with a multiplex PCR assay. Amplified TCR beta libraries were sequenced as 87-base-pair reads on the Illumina HiSeq System. Concerning the study's data processing: A later analysis counted approximately 84 million unique TCR beta chains across the 690 or so repertoires, and around 9.9 million of these chains were shared by at least two donors. To remove PCR and sequencing errors, raw reads were error-corrected and collapsed into unique sequences using a nearest-neighbor algorithm that merged closely related sequences. CDR3 sequences were aligned to IMGT reference sequences to assign V, D and J gene segments. Each retained sequence needed at least a six-nucleotide match to both a V gene segment and a J gene segment. Rearrangements were called productive when the CDR3 lacked stop codons and stayed in frame with V and J; all others were non-productive. Following IMGT convention, CDR3 was defined as the stretch from the second conserved V-encoded cysteine up to the conserved J-encoded phenylalanine. Sequences without an unambiguous match to a single V gene segment were excluded from the earlier analysis of approximately 600 of the donors. An earlier analysis of almost 600 of the donors classified V segments as functional when productive rearrangements were above 56.7% and as segregating when the standard deviation between donors was above 5%. A statistical classification framework was developed to diagnose cytomegalovirus status using the catalog of TCR beta chain sequences. V and J gene assignment, in a later analysis, came from comparing TCR nucleotide sequences with IMGT/GENE-DB human TR gene sequences. In a later analysis, CDR3 sequences and most-parsimonious VDJ recombination scenarios were assigned using the TCRdist pipeline. In a later analysis, each TCR beta chain was defined by its CDR3 amino acid sequence together with its V-gene family, and reads lacking a unique V-gene family were excluded. In a later analysis, 500 to 700 highly shared, low-generation-probability nucleotide sequences were removed to address suspected cross-contamination and a sequencing artifact. For each public chain, a later analysis derived a clonal expansion index from normalized ranks of inferred template counts within each repertoire. Generation probabilities in a later analysis came from a VDJ recombination model fitted to out-of-frame rearrangements, and those results were checked against IGoR. Hypergeometric tests were used in a later analysis to score TCR-TCR, TCR-HLA and TCR-CMV co-occurrence, with a repertoire-size bias correction applied to the TCR pairs. In a later analysis, false discovery rates were estimated by permuting HLA or CMV assignments 20 times. In a later analysis, co-occurring TCRs were grouped using DBSCAN, with TCRdist sequence similarity added in when clustering inside HLA-allele-positive subsets. Co-occurrence clustering excluded repertoires with fewer than 30,000 or more than 120,000 public chains, plus five with anomalous nucleotide sharing. This immuneACCESS table, as held by TCRdb, lists in-frame sequences with V and J called but not all clones. Of the missing ones, under half trace to an unresolved V gene in checked studies; the others have no known cause. V, J and clone size reflect that table, while D and trimming were determined from the DNA. The sample contains about 160,000 clones, roughly 79% of them found a single time. The ten largest clones add up to about 13% of the sample.

The cohort comprised fewer than 750 healthy bone marrow donors. Cohort members were all nominally healthy when sampled, although unrecorded immune exposures were likely present. The donor tested CMV seronegative, placing the donor among the 300 to 400 seronegative members of the cohort. Each donor provided a peripheral blood sample, and peripheral blood mononuclear cells were used for TCR beta sequencing. Genomic DNA extraction from the blood cell samples was performed with the Qiagen DNeasy Blood Extraction Kit. Remarks on this clone: Its antigen is still unknown. Qualities for individual bases were not recorded, and no much larger clone is one base off.

The full study reports these points: Immune exposure information for the cohort was limited to CMV serostatus. According to a later analysis, most CMV-associated TCR beta chains appeared to be HLA-restricted, and the HLA associations seemed to be driven largely by CMV exposure. According to the authors, the approach could potentially be generalized to other disease states and immunological phenotypes. The classifier was reported to diagnose cytomegalovirus status with high specificity and sensitivity in both the original cohort and the validation cohort. An association between a missense DCLRE1C variant and V-gene and J-gene trimming of TCR beta chains was found in a later genetic analysis and replicated in an independent cohort. Only TCR beta chains were sequenced in this cohort, and the absence of alpha or paired-chain data limited detectable features. In a later analysis, HLA-associated TCR beta chains were found to be more clonally expanded and to have lower generation probabilities than equally common non-associated chains. Across donors, most TCR sequences were observed very rarely, whereas some public TCRs were present in many individuals. Linkage disequilibrium might explain the correlated functional status among segregating V segments, but an unknown experimental factor could not be ruled out. When HLA alleles, especially DR and DQ, strongly co-occurred, TCR associations were difficult to assign to individual alleles. Several of the top co-occurrence clusters appeared to be linked to parvovirus B19, influenza, CMV and Epstein-Barr virus, according to a later analysis. At a false discovery rate of 0.05, a later analysis linked approximately 18,000 TCR beta sequences to specific HLA alleles. A cluster of highly shared sequence variants was judged likely to represent a technical artifact of the sequencing pipeline. In vitro tests confirmed that three of the cytomegalovirus-associated TCR beta chains recognize cytomegalovirus antigens. A further reported finding was that TCR beta sequences accurately predicted the HLA-A and HLA-B alleles for most subjects in the first cohort. A later analysis found that TCR association rates varied across HLA loci, with DRB1 alleles showing the most associated TCRs and HLA-C alleles the fewest. Compared with the roughly 720-donor mean, donors in an Asian-associated ancestry cluster had fewer N-insertions in productive TCRs, according to a later genetic analysis. Because counts were too low, about 15 rarely observed V segments, including chromosome 9 orphons, were left out of the earlier analysis of over 550 of the donors. In an earlier analysis of approximately 590 of the donors, most TCR beta V segments were observed in productive rearrangements about 90% or about 30% of the time, broadly matching IMGT annotations. The presence/absence analyses assumed that sequencing depth was roughly uniform across donors, and that assumption may not be true. Because some donors lacked HLA typing at each locus, the association tests relied only on the typed subset. The study gave a list of over 150 TCR beta chains associated with cytomegalovirus.

Sequences were obtained from PBMCs. This receptor was obtained from a woman aged 45 to 65 in good health and CMV-seronegative.

At the DNA level, the sequence is TGCGCCAGCAGCCAAGATAATGGACAGGGCACAGATACGCAGTATTTT. Translated, it gives CASSQDNGQGTDTQYF. The chain couples TRBV4-3 to TRBJ2-3; 7 middle bases align to TRBD1. Here V drops 0 bases and J drops 1 base, and the junction holds 4 bases not matched to any gene. The CDR3, cysteine through phenylalanine, is 16 amino acids long. CDR3 DNA is the only sequence kept; it has 48 bases, read in frame from the first base. Per the germline V gene, LGHNA is the CDR1 and YSLEER is the CDR2.